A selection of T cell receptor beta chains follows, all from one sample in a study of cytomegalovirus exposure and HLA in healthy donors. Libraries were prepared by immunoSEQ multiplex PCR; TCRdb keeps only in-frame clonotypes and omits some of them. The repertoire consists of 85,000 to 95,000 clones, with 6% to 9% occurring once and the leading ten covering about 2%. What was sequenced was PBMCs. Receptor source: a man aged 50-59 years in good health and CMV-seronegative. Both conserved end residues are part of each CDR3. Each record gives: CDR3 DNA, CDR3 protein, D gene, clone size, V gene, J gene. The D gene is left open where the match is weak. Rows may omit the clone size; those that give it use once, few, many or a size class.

CDR3nt: TGTGCCAGCAGCCAGAACAGGGGCTCTAATGAAAAACTGTTTTTT
CDR3aa: CASSQNRGSNEKLFF
d_gene: TRBD1
abundance: -
v_gene: TRBV5-5
j_gene: TRBJ1-4

CDR3nt: TGTGCCAGCAGCTTAGACGCGGGTGGAGAGACCCAGTACTTC
CDR3aa: CASSLDAGGETQYF
d_gene: -
abundance: few
v_gene: TRBV7-9
j_gene: TRBJ2-5

CDR3nt: TGTGCCAGCAGCTTAGCGCGGACTAGAGCGGATACGCAGTATTTT
CDR3aa: CASSLARTRADTQYF
d_gene: TRBD2
abundance: -
v_gene: TRBV7-9
j_gene: TRBJ2-3

CDR3nt: TGTGCCAGCAGACGGACTATGGGGGACACCCAGTACTTC
CDR3aa: CASRRTMGDTQYF
d_gene: -
abundance: few
v_gene: TRBV27
j_gene: TRBJ2-5

CDR3nt: TGTGCCAGCTCACCTCGTGGGGGCCGGGAGACCCAGTACTTC
CDR3aa: CASSPRGGRETQYF
d_gene: -
abundance: -
v_gene: TRBV18
j_gene: TRBJ2-5

CDR3nt: TGTGCCTGGAGTGTACAAAGATCTGGCGGGGCCCTAGAAGAGACCCAGTACTTC
CDR3aa: CAWSVQRSGGALEETQYF
d_gene: -
abundance: few
v_gene: TRBV30
j_gene: TRBJ2-5

CDR3nt: TGTGCCAGCAGCTCCCTAGGACAGGGGGCCGGTGGCTACACCTTC
CDR3aa: CASSSLGQGAGGYTF
d_gene: TRBD1
abundance: -
v_gene: TRBV9
j_gene: TRBJ1-2

CDR3nt: TGTGCCAGCAGTGAAATCGGGAGCGGGTCCTACAATGAGCAGTTCTTC
CDR3aa: CASSEIGSGSYNEQFF
d_gene: -
abundance: -
v_gene: TRBV6-1
j_gene: TRBJ2-1

CDR3nt: TGTGCCACCAGGACAGGGGGCATCTACGAGCAGTACTTC
CDR3aa: CATRTGGIYEQYF
d_gene: TRBD1
abundance: few
v_gene: TRBV28
j_gene: TRBJ2-7

CDR3nt: TGTGCCAGCAGCTTAAGGGACAGGGCCCACCAGACCCAGTACTTC
CDR3aa: CASSLRDRAHQTQYF
d_gene: TRBD1
abundance: few
v_gene: TRBV7-9
j_gene: TRBJ2-5

CDR3nt: TGTGCCAGCAGTCGATTTCCCCTAGGTACGGGAGTAAATGAGCAGTTCTTC
CDR3aa: CASSRFPLGTGVNEQFF
d_gene: -
abundance: -
v_gene: TRBV27
j_gene: TRBJ2-1

CDR3nt: TGTGCCAGCAGCCGGGGGAGGGGGGCACAGATAATGCAGTATTTT
CDR3aa: CASSRGRGAQIMQYF
d_gene: -
abundance: few
v_gene: TRBV5-4
j_gene: TRBJ2-3

CDR3nt: TGTGCCAGCAGAACTAGGGACAGCGTAAATCAGCCCCAGCATTTT
CDR3aa: CASRTRDSVNQPQHF
d_gene: TRBD1
abundance: -
v_gene: TRBV6-1
j_gene: TRBJ1-5

CDR3nt: TGTGCCAGCAGCCCACGGCAGGGGAACACTGAAGCTTTCTTT
CDR3aa: CASSPRQGNTEAFF
d_gene: -
abundance: -
v_gene: TRBV7-9
j_gene: TRBJ1-1

CDR3nt: TGTGCCAGCAGCTTGGGGACAGGGGGAAGAGATACGCAGTATTTT
CDR3aa: CASSLGTGGRDTQYF
d_gene: TRBD1
abundance: -
v_gene: TRBV7-9
j_gene: TRBJ2-3

CDR3nt: TGTGCCAGCAGCAATGGGACAGATAGCAATCAGCCCCAGCATTTT
CDR3aa: CASSNGTDSNQPQHF
d_gene: -
abundance: few
v_gene: TRBV21-1
j_gene: TRBJ1-5